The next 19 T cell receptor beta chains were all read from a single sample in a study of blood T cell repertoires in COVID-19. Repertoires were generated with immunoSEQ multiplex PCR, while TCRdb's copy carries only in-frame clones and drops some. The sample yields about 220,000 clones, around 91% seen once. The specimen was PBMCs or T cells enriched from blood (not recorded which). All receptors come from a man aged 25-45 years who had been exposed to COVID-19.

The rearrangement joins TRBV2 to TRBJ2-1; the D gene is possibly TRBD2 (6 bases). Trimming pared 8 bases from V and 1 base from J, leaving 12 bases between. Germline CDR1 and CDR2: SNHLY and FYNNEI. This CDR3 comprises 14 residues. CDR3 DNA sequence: TGTGCCAGCGTCGGTGCGGGGTCCTACAATGAGCAGTTCTTC. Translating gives CASVGAGSYNEQFF.

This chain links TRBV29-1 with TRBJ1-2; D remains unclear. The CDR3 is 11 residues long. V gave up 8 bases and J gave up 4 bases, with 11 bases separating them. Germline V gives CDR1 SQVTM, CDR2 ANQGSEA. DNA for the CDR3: TGCAGCTCAGCAGGTGCCTATGGCTACACCTTC. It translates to CSSAGAYGYTF.

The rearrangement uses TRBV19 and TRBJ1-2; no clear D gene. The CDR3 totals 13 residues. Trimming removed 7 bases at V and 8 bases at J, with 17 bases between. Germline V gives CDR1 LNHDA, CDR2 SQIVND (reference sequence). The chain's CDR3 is CASTLGRSGGYTF. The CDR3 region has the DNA TGTGCCAGTACTCTTGGGAGGTCTGGAGGCTACACCTTC.

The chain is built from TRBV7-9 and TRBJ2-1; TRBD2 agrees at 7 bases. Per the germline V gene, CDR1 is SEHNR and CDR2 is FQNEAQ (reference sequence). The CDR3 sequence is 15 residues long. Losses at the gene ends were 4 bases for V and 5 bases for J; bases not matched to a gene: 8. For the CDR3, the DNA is TGTGCCAGCAGCTCTGGGGGGGGGAACAACAATGAGCAGTTCTTC. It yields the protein CASSSGGGNNNEQFF.

The CDR3 DNA reads as TGCAGCACCGACAGGGGAGTCGCTGAAGCTTTCTTT. Translating gives CSTDRGVAEAFF. The V and J genes are TRBV29-1 and TRBJ1-1; the match to TRBD1 covers 8 bases. V was pared by 8 bases and J by 6 bases, with 8 bases of the junction left unmatched. CDR3 length: 12 residues. Per the germline V gene, CDR1 is SQVTM and CDR2 is ANQGSEA. The variable domain in full, with the rest retrieved from reference TRBV29-1 and TRBJ1-1, is SAVISQKPSRDICQRGTSLTIQCQVDSQVTMMFWYRQQPGQSLTLIATANQGSEATYESGFVIDKFPISRPNLTFSTLTVSNMSPEDSSIYLCSTDRGVAEAFFGQGTRLTVV.

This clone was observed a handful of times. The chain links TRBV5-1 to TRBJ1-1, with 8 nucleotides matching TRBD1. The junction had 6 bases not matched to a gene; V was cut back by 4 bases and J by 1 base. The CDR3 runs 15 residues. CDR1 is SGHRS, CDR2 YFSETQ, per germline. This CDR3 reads CASSIWTGRNTEAFF. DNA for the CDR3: TGCGCCAGCAGCATATGGACAGGGAGGAACACTGAAGCTTTCTTT. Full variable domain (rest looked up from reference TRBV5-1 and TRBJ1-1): KAGVTQTPRYLIKTRGQQVTLSCSPISGHRSVSWYQQTPGQGLQFLFEYFSETQRNKGNFPGRFSGRQFSNSRSEMNVSTLELGDSALYLCASSIWTGRNTEAFFGQGTRLTVV.

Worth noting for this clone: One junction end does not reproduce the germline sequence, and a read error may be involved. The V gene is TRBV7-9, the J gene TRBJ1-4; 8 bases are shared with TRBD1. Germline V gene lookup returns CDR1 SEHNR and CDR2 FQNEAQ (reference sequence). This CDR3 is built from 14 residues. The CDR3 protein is CASSYGTGEEKLFF. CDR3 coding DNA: TGTGCCAGTAGCTACGGGACAGGCGAGGAAAAACTGTTTTTT.

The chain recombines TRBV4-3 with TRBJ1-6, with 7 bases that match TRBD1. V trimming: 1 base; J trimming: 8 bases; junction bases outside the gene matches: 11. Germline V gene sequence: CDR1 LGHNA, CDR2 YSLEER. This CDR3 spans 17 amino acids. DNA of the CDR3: TGCGCCAGCAGCCAAGTGGGACAGACAGGGTCACATTCACCCCTCCACTTT. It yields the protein CASSQVGQTGSHSPLHF.

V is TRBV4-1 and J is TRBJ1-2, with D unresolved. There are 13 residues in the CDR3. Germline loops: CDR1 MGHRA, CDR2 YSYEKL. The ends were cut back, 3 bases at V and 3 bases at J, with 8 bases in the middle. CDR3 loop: CASSHVQYYGYTF. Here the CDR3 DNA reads TGCGCCAGCAGCCACGTTCAGTACTATGGCTACACCTTC.

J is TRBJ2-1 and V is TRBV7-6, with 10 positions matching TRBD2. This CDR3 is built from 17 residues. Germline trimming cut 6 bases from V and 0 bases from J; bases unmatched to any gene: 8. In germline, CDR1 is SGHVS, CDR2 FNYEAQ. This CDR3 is CASSPTSGAVSYNEQFF. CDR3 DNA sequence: TGTGCCAGCAGTCCTACTAGCGGGGCTGTCTCCTACAATGAGCAGTTCTTC.

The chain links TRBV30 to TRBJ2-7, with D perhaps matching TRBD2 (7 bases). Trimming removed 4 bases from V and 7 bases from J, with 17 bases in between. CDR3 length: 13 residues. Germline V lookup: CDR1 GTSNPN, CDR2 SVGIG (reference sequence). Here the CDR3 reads CAWTTGGQGEQYF. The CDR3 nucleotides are TGTGCCTGGACCACCGGGGGGCAAGGGGAGCAGTACTTC.

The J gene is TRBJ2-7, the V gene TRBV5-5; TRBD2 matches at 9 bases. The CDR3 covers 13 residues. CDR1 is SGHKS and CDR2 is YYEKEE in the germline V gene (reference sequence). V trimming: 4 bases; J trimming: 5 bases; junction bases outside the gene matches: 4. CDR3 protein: CASSLRGGHEQYF. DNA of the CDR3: TGTGCCAGCAGCCTGCGGGGGGGCCACGAGCAGTACTTC.

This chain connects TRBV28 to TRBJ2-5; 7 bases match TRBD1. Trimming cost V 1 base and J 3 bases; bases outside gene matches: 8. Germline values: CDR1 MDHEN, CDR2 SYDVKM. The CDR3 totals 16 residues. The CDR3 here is CASSLFPRGGEETQYF. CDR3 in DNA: TGTGCCAGCAGTTTATTCCCCCGAGGGGGCGAAGAGACCCAGTACTTC.

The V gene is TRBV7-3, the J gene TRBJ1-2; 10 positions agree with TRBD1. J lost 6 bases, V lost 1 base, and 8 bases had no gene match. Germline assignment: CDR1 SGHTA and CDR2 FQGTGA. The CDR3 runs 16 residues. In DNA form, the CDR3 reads TGTGCCAGCAGCTTAAACGGCCGGACAGGGGGAGATGGCTACACCTTC. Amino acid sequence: CASSLNGRTGGDGYTF.

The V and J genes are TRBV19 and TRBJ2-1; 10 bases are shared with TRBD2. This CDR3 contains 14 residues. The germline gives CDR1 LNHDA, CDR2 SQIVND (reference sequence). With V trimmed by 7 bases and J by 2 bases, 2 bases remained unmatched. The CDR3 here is CASKSGGAYNEQFF. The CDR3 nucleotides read TGTGCCAGTAAGAGCGGGGGGGCCTACAATGAGCAGTTCTTC.

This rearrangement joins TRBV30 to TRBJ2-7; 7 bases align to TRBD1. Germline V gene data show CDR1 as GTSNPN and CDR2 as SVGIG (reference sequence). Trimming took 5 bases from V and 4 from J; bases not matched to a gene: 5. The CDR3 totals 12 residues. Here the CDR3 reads CAWASTGYEQYF. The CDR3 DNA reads TGTGCCTGGGCCTCGACAGGGTACGAGCAGTACTTC.

The CDR3 sequence: CASSLSGTWNTEAFF. As DNA, the CDR3 is TGTGCCAGCAGTTTATCGGGGACATGGAACACTGAAGCTTTCTTT. The chain carries TRBV27 and TRBJ1-1; tentative D call: TRBD1 (6 bases). This CDR3 contains 15 residues. V dropped 0 bases and J dropped 1 base, with 9 bases sitting between them. The germline gives CDR1 MNHEY, CDR2 SMNVEV (reference sequence).

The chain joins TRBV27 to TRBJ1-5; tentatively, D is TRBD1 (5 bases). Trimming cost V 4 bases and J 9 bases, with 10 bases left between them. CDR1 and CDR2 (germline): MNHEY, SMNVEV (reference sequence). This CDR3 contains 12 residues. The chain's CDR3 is CASSYPQGPQHF. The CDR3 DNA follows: TGTGCCAGCAGTTATCCCCAGGGGCCCCAGCATTTT.

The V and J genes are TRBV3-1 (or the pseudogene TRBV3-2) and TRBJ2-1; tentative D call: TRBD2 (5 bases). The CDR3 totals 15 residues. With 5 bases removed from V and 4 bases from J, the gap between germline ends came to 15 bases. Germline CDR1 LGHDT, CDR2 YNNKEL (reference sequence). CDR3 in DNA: TGTGCCAGCAGCACCCGGACTGGGCCTTACAATGAGCAGTTCTTC. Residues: CASSTRTGPYNEQFF.